This T cell receptor beta chain was documented in a study of T cell responses to AZD1222 COVID-19 vaccine. Study-level findings and limits: The donor group comprised mostly white British people and more females; the analysis possibly underestimated clonal diversity.

Notes on this clone: The antigen remains undetermined.

The germline CDR1 and CDR2 sequences are SQVTM and ANQGSEA. CDR3 length: 11 residues. Profiled with immunoSEQ multiplex PCR; TCRdb holds only in-frame clones, not every one. The table shows 90,000 to 110,000 clones, with about 90% occurring only once. The chain links TRBV29-1 to TRBJ2-2; D may be TRBD1 or TRBD2 (5 bases each). The sequencing used peripheral blood, collected on day 0 of AZD1222 vaccination. This TCR derives from an adult in good health. Here the CDR3 reads CGAGNTGELFF. In DNA form, the CDR3 reads TGCGGGGCGGGGAACACCGGGGAGCTGTTTTTT.